This TCR beta chain was retrieved from a study of blood T cell repertoires in COVID-19. For the study at large: Specimens from acute and convalescent COVID-19 originated in the United States, Italy and Spain.

Cohort 3 donors counted as recovered after two negative PCRs, clearance, or resolved symptoms. In the authors' workflow: Cell counts per sample came from amplifying reference gene primers. TCRdb's copy holds only in-frame clones and misses some; the assay was immunoSEQ multiplex PCR. The V and J calls and the clone size are those of that table, but D and trimming were determined from the DNA. The sample lists just over 350,000 clones, about 90% occurring once. The CDR3 is 14 amino acids. Trimming left V 6 bases short and J 5 bases short, with 14 bases between. The V gene's germline CDR1 is LGHDT and CDR2 YNNKEL (reference sequence).

This receptor was obtained from a woman aged 25 to 39 who had recovered from COVID-19. The sample taken for sequencing was PBMCs or T cells enriched from blood (not recorded which). The chain has TRBV3-1 (or the pseudogene TRBV3-2) and TRBJ1-5; D is possibly TRBD1 (6 bases). The CDR3 DNA sequence: TGTGCCAGCAGTCAACAGGGTTCGGATCAGCCCCAGCATTTT. Encoded protein: CASSQQGSDQPQHF.